This passage covers 22 T cell receptor beta chains from one sample sequenced in a study of CD8+ T cells in alopecia areata. Sequencing used cDNA as its template, made by extracting RNA and reverse transcribing it. TCRdb's copy holds only in-frame clones and misses some; the assay was immunoSEQ multiplex PCR. In the table there are 180,000 or so clones, 58% of which are singletons. The treatment denotes: oral pan-JAK inhibitor, 5-10 mg twice daily. Sequenced here: CD4+ T cells sorted from blood, sampled between weeks 55 and 65, from a patient treated with tofacitinib. The receptors stem from a human donor with alopecia areata.

This clone has only a few counts. The J gene is TRBJ1-5, the V gene TRBV9; weak D call: TRBD1 (5 bases). The ends were cut back, 7 bases at V and 3 bases at J, with 11 bases in the middle. Germline CDR1 and CDR2: SGDLS and YYNGEE. This CDR3 contains 13 residues. DNA for the CDR3: TGTGCCAGCGGGGGGACGGCCAATCAGCCCCAGCATTTT. This gives the protein CASGGTANQPQHF.

The chain links TRBV7-9 to TRBJ2-3; 7 nucleotides line up with TRBD2. CDR1 is SEHNR and CDR2 is FQNEAQ in the germline V gene (reference sequence). The CDR3 has 16 residues. Trimming at V came to 2 bases and at J to 2 bases, leaving 7 bases not matched to a gene. The CDR3 DNA reads TGTGCCAGCAGCTTATTGCGGCTAGCGGACACAGATACGCAGTATTTT. Amino acid sequence: CASSLLRLADTDTQYF. The whole variable domain, remainder taken from reference TRBV7-9 and TRBJ2-3, is DTGVSQNPRHKITKRGQNVTFRCDPISEHNRLYWYRQTLGQGPEFLTYFQNEAQLEKSRLLSDRFSAERPKGSFSTLEIQRTEQGDSAMYLCASSLLRLADTDTQYFGPGTRLTVL.

The chain employs TRBV25-1 and TRBJ1-4, with a tentative D call TRBD1 (6 bases). The V gene's germline CDR1 is MGHDK and CDR2 SYGVNS. This CDR3 comprises 15 residues. Trimming took 4 bases from V and 10 from J, leaving 19 bases between them. Written as DNA, the CDR3 is TGTGCCAGCAGTGGGGATACAGGGATCAGCGGAAAACTGTTTTTT. Amino acids: CASSGDTGISGKLFF.

J is TRBJ1-2 and V is TRBV7-2; D unresolved. The V gene lost 4 bases and the J gene lost 5 bases, with 5 bases spanning the gap. The CDR3 runs to 11 residues. CDR1 is SGHTA and CDR2 is FQGNSA in the germline V gene. The CDR3 nucleotides read TGTGCCAGCAGCTCGTCTTATGGCTACACCTTC. Protein: CASSSSYGYTF.

The chain carries TRBV29-1 and TRBJ2-7; a possible D gene is TRBD1 (5 bases). From germline, CDR1 is SQVTM and CDR2 ANQGSEA. The CDR3 covers 12 residues. V was clipped by 5 bases and J by 2 bases, with 10 bases between them. The CDR3 region is CSVLTDTYEQYF. DNA for the CDR3: TGCAGCGTTTTAACGGACACCTACGAGCAGTACTTC.

This chain joins TRBV5-1 and TRBJ1-2; D is uncertain. The V end lost 6 bases, the J end lost 4 bases, and 16 bases lay between the germline ends. In germline, CDR1 is SGHRS, CDR2 YFSETQ. This CDR3 region has 14 residues. The CDR3 DNA reads TGCGCCAGCACCGAAGCCGGCAATCCCTATGGCTACACCTTC. This codes for CASTEAGNPYGYTF.

A remark on this clone: The same CDR3 can be traced to other DNA sequences in this sample. This chain joins TRBV30 and TRBJ1-5; D gene ambiguous. The CDR3 is 13 residues long. CDR1 is GTSNPN, CDR2 SVGIG, per germline (reference sequence). The V end lost 1 base, the J end lost 1 base, and 5 bases lay between the germline ends. In nucleotides, the CDR3 is TGTGCCTGGAGTGGGGGAAGCAATCAGCCCCAGCATTTT. Residues: CAWSGGSNQPQHF. Full variable domain (missing parts from reference TRBV30 and TRBJ1-5): SQTIHQWPATLVQPVGSPLSLECTVEGTSNPNLYWYRQAAGRGLQLLFYSVGIGQISSEVPQNLSASRPQDRQFILSSKKLLLSDSGFYLCAWSGGSNQPQHFGDGTRLSIL.

This chain uses TRBV7-2 with TRBJ2-3; TRBD2 might be the D (5 bases). V lost 7 bases, J lost 4 bases, and 9 bases lay in between. Germline V CDR1 and CDR2: SGHTA, FQGNSA. This CDR3 is built from 12 residues. The CDR3 DNA is TGTGCCAGCACTAGCATTTCAGATACGCAGTATTTT. This encodes CASTSISDTQYF. The whole variable domain, filled in from reference TRBV7-2 and TRBJ2-3, reads GAGVSQSPSNKVTEKGKDVELRCDPISGHTALYWYRQSLGQGLEFLIYFQGNSAPDKSGLPSDRFSAERTGGSVSTLTIQRTQQEDSAVYLCASTSISDTQYFGPGTRLTVL.

The chain joins TRBV4-1 to TRBJ1-4; no reliable D call. CDR3 length: 16 residues. Germline-derived CDR1 and CDR2 are MGHRA and YSYEKL. Trimming took off 0 bases at V and 8 bases at J, with 16 bases between the two ends. This CDR3 is CASSQEIGRITEKLFF. In DNA form, the CDR3 reads TGCGCCAGCAGCCAAGAGATAGGGCGGATTACGGAAAAACTGTTTTTT.

This sequence joins TRBV9 and TRBJ1-1; unclear D gene. V was clipped by 3 bases and J by 3 bases, with 9 bases between them. This CDR3 contains 13 residues. The germline CDR1 and CDR2 sequences are SGDLS and YYNGEE. CDR3 DNA sequence: TGTGCCAGCAGCGGGGCCGGGTACACTGAAGCTTTCTTT. Amino acids: CASSGAGYTEAFF.

This clone showed up just a few times. The rearrangement links TRBV9 to TRBJ2-2; 7 bases agree with TRBD1. J was trimmed by 4 bases and V by 0 bases; bases with no gene match: 9. The CDR3 covers 17 residues. Looked up from germline, CDR1 is SGDLS and CDR2 is YYNGEE. CDR3 bases: TGTGCCAGCAGCGTAGGACAGGGTGCGCTCCGCACCGGGGAGCTGTTTTTT. Translation gives CASSVGQGALRTGELFF.

This rearrangement joins TRBV19 to TRBJ2-4; D could derive from TRBD1 or TRBD2 (5 bases each). Looked up from germline, CDR1 is LNHDA and CDR2 is SQIVND (reference sequence). The ends were cut back, 6 bases at V and 7 bases at J, with 16 bases in the middle. The CDR3 covers 14 residues. The CDR3 DNA follows: TGTGCCAGTAGAGAGGGGCCAGCGTCCAACATTCAGTACTTC. It yields the protein CASREGPASNIQYF.

The CDR3 nucleotides read TGTGCCAGCAGCCAAGGTCCAGGGGGCTACGAGCAGTACTTC. This translates into CASSQGPGGYEQYF. This chain connects TRBV14 to TRBJ2-7; 7 nucleotides agree with TRBD1. The CDR3 loop spans 14 amino acids. Trimming cost V 1 base and J 3 bases; bases outside gene matches: 3. Germline loops: CDR1 SGHDN, CDR2 FVKESK. Using reference TRBV14 and TRBJ2-7 for the parts outside the CDR3, the full variable domain is EAGVTQFPSHSVIEKGQTVTLRCDPISGHDNLYWYRRVMGKEIKFLLHFVKESKQDESGMPNNRFLAERTGGTYSTLKVQPAELEDSGVYFCASSQGPGGYEQYFGPGTRLTVT.

The rearrangement links TRBV7-9 to TRBJ1-1; no reliable D call. Looked up from germline, CDR1 is SEHNR and CDR2 is FQNEAQ (reference sequence). This CDR3 is built from 15 residues. Between the trimmed V and J ends, which lost 2 bases and 2 bases, there was a span of 12 bases. CDR3 DNA: TGTGCCAGCAGCTTATCTGGCAGTTACAACACTGAAGCTTTCTTT. Translating it yields CASSLSGSYNTEAFF.

The chain uses TRBV19 and TRBJ2-7; 7 bases line up with TRBD1. With V trimmed by 6 bases and J by 2 bases, 7 bases remained unmatched. Germline V gene data show CDR1 as LNHDA and CDR2 as SQIVND (reference sequence). The CDR3 loop spans 14 amino acids. For the CDR3, the DNA is TGTGCCAGTAGCGGGACAGAAAGACCCTACGAGCAGTACTTC. This sequence encodes CASSGTERPYEQYF.

This sequence joins TRBV13 and TRBJ2-7; D unclear. This CDR3 is built from 15 residues. Germline V gives CDR1 PRHDT, CDR2 FYEKMQ (reference sequence). The V end was cut by 0 bases, the J end by 0 bases, with 9 bases between. The CDR3 DNA reads as TGTGCCAGCAGCTTAGGAACGGATCCCTCCTACGAGCAGTACTTC. It codes for CASSLGTDPSYEQYF.

This clone was counted a few times. V and J are TRBV30 and TRBJ1-2; D gene uncertain. The CDR3 loop spans 11 amino acids. Germline CDR1 and CDR2: GTSNPN and SVGIG (reference sequence). Trimming removed 3 bases at V and 2 bases at J, with 4 bases between. The CDR3 nucleotides are TGTGCCTGGAGACGGAACTATGGCTACACCTTC. The encoded protein is CAWRRNYGYTF.

This clone was recorded a few times. Different DNA sequences within this sample yield the same CDR3. The CDR3 sequence: CASSLGSSSYEQYF. CDR3 nucleotide sequence: TGCGCCAGCAGCTTGGGGAGCAGCTCCTACGAGCAGTACTTC. The rearrangement links TRBV5-1 to TRBJ2-7; D uncertain. The CDR3 length is 14 residues. Looked up from germline, CDR1 is SGHRS and CDR2 is YFSETQ. Between the trimmed V and J ends, which lost 0 bases and 0 bases, there was a span of 7 bases.

This clone has only a few counts. A junction end diverges from the germline sequence, so it may reflect a read error. The V call is TRBV29-1, the J call TRBJ1-4, with unresolved D. The V gene's germline CDR1 is SQVTM and CDR2 ANQGSEA. CDR3 size: 11 residues. DNA for the CDR3: TGCAGCCCCGGCGTTAATGAAAAGCTGTTTTTT. It translates to CSPGVNEKLFF.

This clone was counted a few times. V usage is TRBV29-1 and J usage is TRBJ2-1, with D unresolved. This CDR3 contains 15 residues. V was trimmed by 4 bases and J by 0 bases, leaving 13 bases between them. Germline-derived CDR1 and CDR2 are SQVTM and ANQGSEA. The CDR3 nucleotides read TGCAGCGTTGGTTTACTGATCGGCTCCTACAATGAGCAGTTCTTC. Protein product: CSVGLLIGSYNEQFF.

This rearrangement joins TRBV29-1 to TRBJ1-1; 7 bases fit TRBD1. The CDR3 spans 13 residues. Germline values: CDR1 SQVTM, CDR2 ANQGSEA. Unmatched junction bases numbered 4, after V lost 2 bases and J lost 4 bases. The DNA for the CDR3 is TGCAGCGTTGAACGGGGACAGCTCACTGAAGCTTTCTTT. This codes for CSVERGQLTEAFF.

V usage is TRBV29-1 and J usage is TRBJ2-5, with TRBD1 matching over 7 bases. CDR1 and CDR2 from the germline V gene are SQVTM and ANQGSEA. V lost 4 bases, J lost 4 bases, and 3 bases stayed unmatched. This CDR3 comprises 12 residues. Here the CDR3 DNA reads TGCAGCGTTGGCCCAGGGGGAGAGACCCAGTACTTC. It specifies CSVGPGGETQYF. Full variable domain (remainder filled in from reference TRBV29-1 and TRBJ2-5): SAVISQKPSRDICQRGTSLTIQCQVDSQVTMMFWYRQQPGQSLTLIATANQGSEATYESGFVIDKFPISRPNLTFSTLTVSNMSPEDSSIYLCSVGPGGETQYFGPGTRLLVL.